This TCR beta chain comes out of a study of T-cell reconstitution after alpha-beta-depleted transplantation in children. Study-wide points: T cells produced anew were the main source of T-cell counts and diversity one year after transplant. Where some patients showed high TCRbeta diversity at day 60, it came from recipient T cells and thymic progenitors that had survived. Alpha-beta T cells present about two months after transplant were reported to originate from several hundred expanded graft clones.

This clonotype came up once. No antigen is known for it. During its preparation, the TCRbeta library received unique molecular identifiers. TCRdb called the PCR reads again in MiXCR, with one record for every CDR3 protein. The table has fewer than 750,000 distinct CDR3 sequences, over 20% seen once; the top ten hold 30% to 40%. The trim removed 6 bases at V and 1 base at J, leaving 9 bases unmatched. Germline values: CDR1 DFQATT, CDR2 SNEGSKA (reference sequence). The CDR3 consists of 15 residues. This sequence originates from a boy less than two years old with Wiskott-Aldrich syndrome, due to receive a stem cell transplant. The input for sequencing was PBMCs, taken before TCRalphabeta/CD19-depleted stem cell transplant. This rearrangement joins TRBV20-1 to TRBJ2-1, with 7 bases lining up with TRBD2. The CDR3 sequence is CSAGGSGNSYNEQFF. The CDR3 region has the DNA TGCAGTGCGGGGGGGAGCGGAAATTCCTACAATGAGCAGTTCTTC.